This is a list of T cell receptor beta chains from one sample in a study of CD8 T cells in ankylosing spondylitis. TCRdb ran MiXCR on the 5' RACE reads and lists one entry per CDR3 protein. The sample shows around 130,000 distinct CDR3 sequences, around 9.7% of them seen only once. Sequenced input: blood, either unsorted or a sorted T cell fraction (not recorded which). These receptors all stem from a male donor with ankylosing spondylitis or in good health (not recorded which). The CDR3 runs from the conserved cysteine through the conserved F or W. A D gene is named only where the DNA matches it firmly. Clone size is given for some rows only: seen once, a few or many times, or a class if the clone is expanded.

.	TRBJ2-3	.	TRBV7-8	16	TGTGCCAGCAGCCAAAATGTCCTGAGGAGCACAGATACGCAGTATTTT	CASSQNVLRSTDTQYF
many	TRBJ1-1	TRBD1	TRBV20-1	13	TGCAGTGCTAGCCAGACAGGGGGCCGCGTAGCTTTCTTT	CSASQTGGRVAFF
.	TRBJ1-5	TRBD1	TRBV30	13	TGTGCCTGGAGTGAGACAGGGAATCAGCCCCAGCATTTT	CAWSETGNQPQHF
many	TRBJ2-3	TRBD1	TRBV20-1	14	TGCAGTGCTAGAATCCAGGGGGTAGAAGATACGCAGTATTTT	CSARIQGVEDTQYF
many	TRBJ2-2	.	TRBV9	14	TGTGCCAGCAGCGTAGTTGAGAGACCCGGGGAGCTGTTTTTT	CASSVVERPGELFF
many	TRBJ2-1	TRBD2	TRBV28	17	TGTGCCAGCAGTGGACTAGCGGGGTCAGGGGGGTGGAATGAGCAGTTCTTC	CASSGLAGSGGWNEQFF
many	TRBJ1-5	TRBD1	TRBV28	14	TGTGCCAGCAGTACCGGACAGGGCAATCAGCCCCAGCATTTT	CASSTGQGNQPQHF
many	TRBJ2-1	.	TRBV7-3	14	TGTGCCAGCAGCCCCTTAGGAACCTACAATGAGCAGTTCTTC	CASSPLGTYNEQFF
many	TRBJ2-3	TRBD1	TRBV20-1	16	TGCAGTGCTAGCATAGGCCCAATGACAGGGACAGATACGCAGTATTTT	CSASIGPMTGTDTQYF
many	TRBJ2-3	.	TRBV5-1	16	TGCGCCAGCAGCTTGGGTGGGGGCCCGGCTTCAGATACGCAGTATTTT	CASSLGGGPASDTQYF
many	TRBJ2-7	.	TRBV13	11	TGTGCCAGCAGTTCCCTCTACGAGCAGTACTTC	CASSSLYEQYF
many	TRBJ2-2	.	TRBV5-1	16	TGCGCCAGCAGCTTGTATGCTATCCGGAACACCGGGGAGCTGTTTTTT	CASSLYAIRNTGELFF
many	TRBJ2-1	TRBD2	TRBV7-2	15	TGTGCCAGCAGCCGGAGCGGGAGCTCCTACAATGAGCAGTTCTTC	CASSRSGSSYNEQFF
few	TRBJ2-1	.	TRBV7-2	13	TGTGCCAGCAGCTTAGGGGGTACTACTGAGCAGTTCTTC	CASSLGGTTEQFF
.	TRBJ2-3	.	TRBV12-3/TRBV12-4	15	TGTGCCAGCAGTATGATGGACTTACACACAGATACGCAGTATTTT	CASSMMDLHTDTQYF
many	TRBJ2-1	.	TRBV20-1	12	TGCAGTGCTAGGGGGGATAGGTATGAGCAGTTCTTC	CSARGDRYEQFF
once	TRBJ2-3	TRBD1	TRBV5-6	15	TGTGCCAGCAGCTTCGGGACAGGGGTCGGAGATACGCAGTATTTT	CASSFGTGVGDTQYF
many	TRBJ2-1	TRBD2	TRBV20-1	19	TGCAGTGCTAGAACCCTAGCGGGAGGTTTTCGGAGCTCCTACAATGAGCAGTTCTTC	CSARTLAGGFRSSYNEQFF
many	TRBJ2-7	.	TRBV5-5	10	TGTGCCACCGCTGTTAGGAAGCAGTACTTC	CATAVRKQYF
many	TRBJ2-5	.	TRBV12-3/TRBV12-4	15	TGTGCCAGCAGTTCACAGGGTGAGGGGCAAGAGACCCAGTACTTC	CASSSQGEGQETQYF
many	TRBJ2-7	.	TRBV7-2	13	TGTGCCAGCAGCTTTGCGCTTTCCTACGAGCAGTACTTC	CASSFALSYEQYF
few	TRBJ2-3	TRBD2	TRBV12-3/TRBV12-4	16	TGTGCCAGCACCCTCTCGGCTAGCGGGAGTTCAGATACGCAGTATTTT	CASTLSASGSSDTQYF
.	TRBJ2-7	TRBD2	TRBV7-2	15	TGTGCCAGCAGCTTTAGATTTAGCGGGAGCGGCGAGCAGTACTTC	CASSFRFSGSGEQYF
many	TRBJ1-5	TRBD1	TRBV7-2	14	TGTGCCAGCAGCTTGGGACAGAACAATCAGCCCCAGCATTTT	CASSLGQNNQPQHF
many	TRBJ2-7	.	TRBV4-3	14	TGCGCCAGCAGCCACCAAAATGGAGCCTACGAGCAGTACTTC	CASSHQNGAYEQYF
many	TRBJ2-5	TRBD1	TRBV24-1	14	TGTGCCACCAGTGATTCAAGGGGGCGGGAGACCCAGTACTTC	CATSDSRGRETQYF
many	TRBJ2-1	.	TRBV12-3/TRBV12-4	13	TGTGCCAGCAGTTTACGGCCTGGCAATGAGCAGTTCTTC	CASSLRPGNEQFF
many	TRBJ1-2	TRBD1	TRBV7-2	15	TGTGCCAGCAGCATCCGCGGGACAGGGCCCTATGGCTACACCTTC	CASSIRGTGPYGYTF